The rows below give T cell receptor beta chains drawn from one sample of a study of shared clonotypes between healthy human individuals. TCRdb keeps only in-frame clones here, not all; method: immunoSEQ multiplex PCR. Altogether 450,000 to 600,000 clones are present, less than 80% being singletons, with the ten largest covering about 12%. Specimen: PBMCs. The receptor source for this set is a woman in her 40s in good health. Some clones in this sample may be carry-over from other donors' samples. Both conserved end residues are part of each CDR3. A D gene is named only where the DNA matches it firmly. Not all rows give a size; the values are once, few, many and, for expanded clones, a class.

-	TRBV7-6	TRBJ2-5	14	TRBD1	TGTGCCAGCAGCCGAGGAACAGGGGGAGAGACCCAGTACTTC	CASSRGTGGETQYF
many	TRBV6-5	TRBJ1-3	14	-	TGTGCCAGCAGGACCGACAGCCTCGGAAACACCATATATTTT	CASRTDSLGNTIYF
-	TRBV6-1	TRBJ2-7	15	-	TGTGCCAGCGCGAAGGAAGGGGACGGAACATACGAGCAGTACTTC	CASAKEGDGTYEQYF
-	TRBV6-1	TRBJ1-2	15	-	TGTGCCAGCAGTGTTAGTGGAGGGGCGTTAGGTGGCTACACCTTC	CASSVSGGALGGYTF
few	TRBV27	TRBJ2-3	12	-	TGTGCCAGCAGTTTAGGTCCAGATACGCAGTATTTT	CASSLGPDTQYF
once	TRBV5-4	TRBJ2-1	15	-	TGTGCCAGCAGCTTGGGACAAATAAACTACAATGAGCAGTTCTTC	CASSLGQINYNEQFF
-	TRBV7-9	TRBJ2-3	14	-	TGTGCCAGCAGCTTACCCAAGGGCACAGATACGCAGTATTTT	CASSLPKGTDTQYF
-	TRBV11-2	TRBJ2-4	13	-	TGTGCCAGCAGCAGGCATTCCAAAAACATTCAGTACTTC	CASSRHSKNIQYF
-	TRBV11-1	TRBJ2-7	13	TRBD1	TGTGCCAGCAGCGCAGGGGGCGCGGGGGAGCAGTACTTC	CASSAGGAGEQYF
-	TRBV29-1	TRBJ2-1	12	TRBD1	TGCAGCGGGGGACAGGGGTTCAATGAGCAGTTCTTC	CSGGQGFNEQFF
-	TRBV6-1	TRBJ2-5	13	-	TGTGCCAGCAGTGAAGGTCTCCCTGGGACCCAGTACTTC	CASSEGLPGTQYF
few	TRBV28	TRBJ1-3	15	TRBD1	TGTGCCAGCAGTTTATGGCAGGGACAGGGACACACCATATATTTT	CASSLWQGQGHTIYF
once	TRBV4-1	TRBJ2-5	15	-	TGCGCCAGCAGCCAAGCGGGCCAGGAATGGGAGACCCAGTACTTC	CASSQAGQEWETQYF
-	TRBV5-4	TRBJ2-7	14	TRBD2	TGTGCCAGCAGCTCGACTAGCGGGAGGAACGAGCAGTACTTC	CASSSTSGRNEQYF
-	TRBV6-5	TRBJ2-7	13	TRBD1	TGTGCCAGCAGAAGGACAGGGACCTACGAGCAGTACTTC	CASRRTGTYEQYF
-	TRBV19	TRBJ1-2	15	-	TGTGCCAGTAGTATATCCCCCGACATATACTATGGCTACACCTTC	CASSISPDIYYGYTF
-	TRBV5-6	TRBJ2-5	15	-	TGTGCCAGCAGCTTGGGGGGGACCGTTCGGGAGACCCAGTACTTC	CASSLGGTVRETQYF
-	TRBV6-1	TRBJ2-5	14	TRBD1	TGTGCCAGCCGAGGGACAGGGGGTGTGGAGACCCAGTACTTC	CASRGTGGVETQYF
-	TRBV5-4	TRBJ2-4	14	-	TGTGCCAGCAGCTCCGGGCAGGGGGGAAACATTCAGTACTTC	CASSSGQGGNIQYF
-	TRBV18	TRBJ2-7	15	-	TGTGCCAGCTCACCCAGGACACAGGGTAGCTACGAGCAGTACTTC	CASSPRTQGSYEQYF
-	TRBV30	TRBJ2-3	14	-	TGTGCCTGGATAAGGGCCACTAACACAGATACGCAGTATTTT	CAWIRATNTDTQYF
-	TRBV28	TRBJ2-5	15	-	TGTGCCAGCAGTTCCGGGACCGTCAAGGGAGAGACCCAGTACTTC	CASSSGTVKGETQYF
-	TRBV10-2	TRBJ2-1	16	TRBD2	TGCGCCAGCAGTGAGTCAAGCGGGAGGGCCTACAATGAGCAGTTCTTC	CASSESSGRAYNEQFF
-	TRBV5-1	TRBJ2-5	13	-	TGCGCCAGCAGCTTGGGGGAACGGGAGACCCAGTACTTC	CASSLGERETQYF
-	TRBV29-1	TRBJ1-1	13	-	TGCAGCGTTGTCCTGTCCCAGAGAACTGAAGCTTTCTTT	CSVVLSQRTEAFF
-	TRBV28	TRBJ2-7	15	TRBD2	TGTGCCAGCAGCTACACTAGCGGGAGCTCCTACGAGCAGTACTTC	CASSYTSGSSYEQYF